The 11 T cell receptor beta chains below come from one sample, sequenced in a study of blood T cell repertoires in COVID-19. Libraries were prepared by immunoSEQ multiplex PCR; TCRdb keeps only in-frame clonotypes and omits some of them. The sample shows roughly 280,000 clones, 83% of them seen only once. Sequenced: peripheral blood. These receptors originate from a man aged 55 to 70 who had recovered from COVID-19.

The sample holds one count of this clone. The rearrangement links TRBV11-2 to TRBJ2-5, with 11 bases identical to TRBD2. In germline, CDR1 is SGHAT, CDR2 FQNNGV. The CDR3 is made up of 15 amino acids. The V segment lost 5 bases and the J segment 5 bases; nucleotides outside the gene matches: 7. CDR3: CASSGSGRVGETQYF. The CDR3 DNA reads as TGTGCCAGCAGCGGTAGCGGGAGGGTGGGGGAGACCCAGTACTTC.

The J gene is TRBJ2-1, the V gene TRBV7-2; 12 bases align to TRBD2. Germline CDR1 and CDR2: SGHTA and FQGNSA. The ends lost 3 bases at V and 6 bases at J; junction bases unmatched: 0. The CDR3 sequence is 14 residues long. CDR3 sequence (DNA): TGTGCCAGCAGCTTGACTAGCGGGAGCAATGAGCAGTTCTTC. It codes for CASSLTSGSNEQFF.

This clone has a single count. The rearrangement links TRBV19 to TRBJ2-7; weak D call: TRBD2 (6 bases). Germline values: CDR1 LNHDA, CDR2 SQIVND (reference sequence). V was shortened by 3 bases and J by 3 bases, with 15 bases between the two germline ends. The CDR3 totals 15 residues. The CDR3 protein is CASSIRLLADYEQYF. As DNA, the CDR3 is TGTGCCAGTAGTATTCGCCTATTAGCGGACTACGAGCAGTACTTC.

This clone appeared a single time. The rearrangement uses TRBV19 and TRBJ1-1, with a tentative D call TRBD1 (6 bases). Trimming took off 7 bases at V and 5 bases at J, with 14 bases between the two ends. From germline, CDR1 is LNHDA and CDR2 SQIVND (reference sequence). CDR3 length equals 13 residues. CDR3 nucleotides: TGTGCCAGTATAGGGGGTGTTTTGACTGAAGCTTTCTTT. Its translation: CASIGGVLTEAFF.

The chain couples TRBV28 to TRBJ1-5; the match to TRBD1 covers 8 bases. This CDR3 has 15 amino acids. V lost 5 bases to trimming and J lost 4 bases; unmatched junction nucleotides: 7. Germline V gene sequence: CDR1 MDHEN, CDR2 SYDVKM. The CDR3: CASSTRTGPNQPQHF. Here the CDR3 DNA reads TGTGCCAGCAGTACCCGGACAGGGCCAAATCAGCCCCAGCATTTT.

CDR3 in DNA: TGTGCCAGCAGCCCCCGGGGGACGGGAGGGCCTGTGAAGACCCAGTACTTC. Translating gives CASSPRGTGGPVKTQYF. V usage is TRBV7-8 and J usage is TRBJ2-5; TRBD2 aligns across 8 bases. V lost 5 bases, J lost 6 bases, and 17 bases stayed unmatched. Per germline, CDR1 SGHVS and CDR2 FQNEAQ. The CDR3 totals 17 residues.

This clone has only one observation. This rearrangement joins TRBV19 to TRBJ1-6; D gene uncertain. This CDR3 has 12 amino acids. The V and J ends lost 3 bases and 9 bases respectively, with 6 bases between them. CDR1 and CDR2 from the germline V gene are LNHDA and SQIVND (reference sequence). CDR3 coding DNA: TGTGCCAGTAGTATCGACATTTCACCCCTCCACTTT. Its protein product is CASSIDISPLHF.

The J gene is TRBJ2-7, the V gene TRBV3-1 (or the pseudogene TRBV3-2); D remains ambiguous. Germline CDR1 LGHDT, CDR2 YNNKEL (reference sequence). This CDR3 spans 14 amino acids. V was shortened by 0 bases and J by 4 bases, with 10 bases between the two germline ends. The CDR3 DNA follows: TGTGCCAGCAGCCAAGATCCAACCGCGTACGAGCAGTACTTC. This translates into CASSQDPTAYEQYF.

This sequence joins TRBV6-1 and TRBJ1-3, with TRBD1 matching 7 bases. The germline V gene has CDR1 MNHNS and CDR2 SASEGT. The V and J ends lost 0 bases and 2 bases, in that order; junction bases with no gene match: 10. This CDR3 is built from 18 residues. DNA of the CDR3: TGTGCCAGCAGTGAAGCGCTCGGGAGGGGGCGCACTGGAAACACCATATATTTT. This encodes CASSEALGRGRTGNTIYF.

The sample holds a few counts of this clone. CDR3 sequence: CASSRGAGELFF. The DNA of the CDR3 is TGTGCCAGCTCTCGAGGCGCCGGGGAGCTGTTTTTT. The chain links TRBV27 to TRBJ2-2; D unclear. Germline values: CDR1 MNHEY, CDR2 SMNVEV (reference sequence). The CDR3 extends over 12 amino acids. V lost 8 bases and J 6 bases, leaving 10 bases between the germline ends.

The chain couples TRBV12-3 or TRBV12-4 to TRBJ1-1, with a tentative D call TRBD1 (5 bases). Deletions cut 7 bases from V and 1 base from J, with 10 bases between. The CDR3 spans 13 residues. CDR3 coding DNA: TGTGCCAGCACGCGACAGCAGAACACTGAAGCTTTCTTT. Translated, it gives CASTRQQNTEAFF.